Listed below are T cell receptor beta chains from one sample, sequenced in a study of cytomegalovirus exposure and HLA in healthy donors. Measured with immunoSEQ multiplex PCR; TCRdb has only the in-frame clones, and not every one. The sample records roughly 55,000 clones, more than 65% being singletons. The specimen sequenced was PBMCs. These receptors originate from a man aged 35-49 years in good health and CMV-seropositive. Both conserved end residues are part of each CDR3. A D gene is named only where the DNA matches it firmly. Clone size is shown for a subset of rows, as once, few, many or a class of expanded clone.

>TRBV6-5|NA|TRBJ1-1|NA
TGTGCCAGCATAACGGGGGGATCGAACACTGAAGCTTTCTTT
CASITGGSNTEAFF
>TRBV28|NA|TRBJ2-2|NA
TGTGCCAGCAGCCCAGCGGGTATAGGGGGCAAGAACACCGGGGAGCTGTTTTTT
CASSPAGIGGKNTGELFF
>TRBV7-6|TRBD1|TRBJ2-5|NA
TGTGCCAGCAGCTTAGTGGGACAGGGTAAAGAGACCCAGTACTTC
CASSLVGQGKETQYF
>TRBV7-9|TRBD1|TRBJ2-2|NA
TGTGCCAGCAAGCAGGGGGACGGGGAGCTGTTTTTT
CASKQGDGELFF
>TRBV19|NA|TRBJ1-1|few
TGTGCCAGTAGTATAATAGAGAACACTGAAGCTTTCTTT
CASSIIENTEAFF
>TRBV7-9|NA|TRBJ2-3|NA
TGTGCCAGCAGCTCGGAGTCGGGGAGCACAGATACGCAGTATTTT
CASSSESGSTDTQYF
>TRBV6-1|NA|TRBJ1-2|NA
TGTGCCAGCAGTGAACAGGAGGAGTTCTATGGCTACACCTTC
CASSEQEEFYGYTF
>TRBV27|NA|TRBJ2-7|NA
TGTGCCAGCAGTTTAGGCAGGGGACCGTACGAGCAGTACTTC
CASSLGRGPYEQYF
>TRBV27|NA|TRBJ2-3|NA
TGTGCCAGCAGTTTATTCCTTGTGGCAGGGAAACAAGATACGCAGTATTTT
CASSLFLVAGKQDTQYF
>TRBV19|NA|TRBJ1-1|NA
TGTGCCAGTAGTATAGTGAGAGTCTCAGAAGCTTTCTTT
CASSIVRVSEAFF
>TRBV18|NA|TRBJ1-1|NA
TGTGCCAGCTCCGAACGCCGGACAGATATGAACACTGAAGCTTTCTTT
CASSERRTDMNTEAFF
>TRBV5-1|NA|TRBJ2-3|NA
TGCGCCAGCAGCACCTCCACTACGGGGTCACAGTATTTT
CASSTSTTGSQYF
>TRBV27|NA|TRBJ1-2|few
TGTGCCAGTACGAGCTCGAAGCGACGGGGGACGGGTGGCTACACCTTC
CASTSSKRRGTGGYTF
>TRBV14|TRBD1|TRBJ2-6|NA
TGTGCCAGCAGCCAAGATGTCGGACAGGGAGGCTCTGGGGCCAACGTCCTGACTTTC
CASSQDVGQGGSGANVLTF
>TRBV7-6|TRBD2|TRBJ2-2|NA
TGTGCCAGCAGCCAGCTAGCGGGGGGTAGAGACACCGGGGAGCTGTTTTTT
CASSQLAGGRDTGELFF
>TRBV27|TRBD1|TRBJ1-1|NA
TGTGCCAGCAGTCTACAGGGGTTGACTGAAGCTTTCTTT
CASSLQGLTEAFF
>TRBV2|TRBD1|TRBJ1-5|few
TGTGCCAGCAGCCGGGACAGGGGGACGCCCCAGCATTTT
CASSRDRGTPQHF
>TRBV7-2|NA|TRBJ1-5|NA
TGTGCCAGCAGCTCAAACAGAAATAGCAATCAGCCCCAGCATTTT
CASSSNRNSNQPQHF
>TRBV13|TRBD1|TRBJ1-2|NA
TGTGCCAGCAGCCGTCCCGGGACAGGGATCTATGGCTACACCTTC
CASSRPGTGIYGYTF
>TRBV6-5|TRBD1|TRBJ1-4|NA
TGTGCCAGCAGTCGGACAGGGGGCAATGAAAAACTGTTTTTT
CASSRTGGNEKLFF
>TRBV5-1|NA|TRBJ1-6|NA
TGCGCCAGCAGCTTGGGGGGGCAGTCGAGTAATTCACCCCTCCACTTT
CASSLGGQSSNSPLHF
>TRBV4-1|TRBD2|TRBJ2-7|NA
TGCGCCAGCAGCCACCTCATGACTAGCGGGGAGCCCAGGTACGAGCAGTACTTC
CASSHLMTSGEPRYEQYF
>TRBV25-1|NA|TRBJ2-5|NA
TGTGCCAGCCGTGGACAGAGAAACCAAGAGACCCAGTACTTC
CASRGQRNQETQYF
>TRBV30|TRBD2|TRBJ2-7|NA
TGTGCCTGGAGTGTAGGGCGGGGGGGCCTCTACGAGCAGTACTTC
CAWSVGRGGLYEQYF
>TRBV7-8|TRBD2|TRBJ2-2|NA
TGTGCCAGCAGCTCGACTAGCGTGAACACCGGGGAGCTGTTTTTT
CASSSTSVNTGELFF
>TRBV14|NA|TRBJ2-7|NA
TGTGCCAGCAGCCCAAATCCCCCCCCAGGGGAGCAGTACTTC
CASSPNPPPGEQYF
>TRBV6-5|NA|TRBJ2-1|once
TGTGCCAGCAGCCGACAGGATTACAATGAGCAGTTCTTC
CASSRQDYNEQFF
>TRBV2|NA|TRBJ2-3|NA
TGTGCCAGCAGCAGGGAAGAAGATACGCAGTATTTT
CASSREEDTQYF
>TRBV19|TRBD1|TRBJ2-3|NA
TGTGCCAGTACCCGACAGGGGGCTAGCACAGATACGCAGTATTTT
CASTRQGASTDTQYF
>TRBV5-4|TRBD1|TRBJ1-1|few
TGTGCCAGCAGCTTTAAAGGCAGGGGGCTGAGAGCTTTCTTT
CASSFKGRGLRAFF
>TRBV13|TRBD1|TRBJ2-2|NA
TGTGCCAGCAGCTTCGATGACAGGGGGGCCGGGGAGCTGTTTTTT
CASSFDDRGAGELFF
>TRBV7-3|TRBD2|TRBJ2-1|NA
TGTGCCAGCAGCTTAACGTCAAGCGGGGGGGTTTACAATGAGCAGTTCTTC
CASSLTSSGGVYNEQFF
>TRBV7-7|TRBD1|TRBJ2-5|NA
TGTGCCAGCAGCTCCACGACAGGGGGACAGACCCAGTACTTC
CASSSTTGGQTQYF
>TRBV6-5|TRBD1|TRBJ1-2|few
TGTGCCAGCAGTCGACGGACAGGGGGCGGCTACACCTTC
CASSRRTGGGYTF
>TRBV6-5|TRBD1|TRBJ1-3|few
TGTGCCAGCAGTTCGGGCGGAACAGGGGGACGAAACACCATATATTTT
CASSSGGTGGRNTIYF
>TRBV7-4|NA|TRBJ1-3|NA
TGTGCCAGCAGCTTAGCAGGTAGCACCAACACCATATATTTT
CASSLAGSTNTIYF
>TRBV30|NA|TRBJ2-7|few
TGTGCCTGGAGTGTTACAGGTCTATCCTACGAGCAGTACTTC
CAWSVTGLSYEQYF
>TRBV29-1|NA|TRBJ2-7|NA
TGCAGCGCCCTCGACAGCTCCTACGAGCAGTACTTC
CSALDSSYEQYF
>TRBV7-2|TRBD1|TRBJ2-3|NA
TGTGCCAGCAGCGTCGCGAGGCTACAGGGGGGCACAGATACGCAGTATTTT
CASSVARLQGGTDTQYF
>TRBV9|NA|TRBJ2-3|NA
TGTGCCAGCAGCGTAGCAGGGCCCCCCACAGATACGCAGTATTTT
CASSVAGPPTDTQYF
>TRBV4-3|TRBD1|TRBJ1-2|few
TGCGCCAGCAGCCGCGTACCGGGACAGGGCGTTTATGGCTACACCTTC
CASSRVPGQGVYGYTF
>TRBV30|TRBD1|TRBJ1-1|once
TGTGCCTGGAGTAAGGGGGCGAGTACTGAAGCTTTCTTT
CAWSKGASTEAFF
>TRBV9|TRBD1|TRBJ1-4|NA
TGTGCCAGCAGCGTAGCCCCGATTCCAGGGGGCGCAGGAAGTGAAAAACTGTTTTTT
CASSVAPIPGGAGSEKLFF
>TRBV30|NA|TRBJ1-2|few
TGTGCCTGGAGTACCCCGGGGGGCGTCTATGGCTACACCTTC
CAWSTPGGVYGYTF
>TRBV11-2|TRBD1|TRBJ2-7|NA
TGTGCCAGCAGTTATACAGGGGGCGATAAGTACTTC
CASSYTGGDKYF
>TRBV29-1|TRBD1|TRBJ2-1|NA
TGCAGCGTATCGGGACAGGGGTACAATGAGCAGTTCTTC
CSVSGQGYNEQFF
>TRBV7-2|TRBD1|TRBJ1-5|few
TGTGCCAGCAGCCCAAGGGGGCGAGATCAGCCCCAGCATTTT
CASSPRGRDQPQHF
>TRBV5-4|NA|TRBJ2-7|NA
TGTGCCAGCAGCCCATCGCAGGGATACTACGAGCAGTACTTC
CASSPSQGYYEQYF
>TRBV5-1|NA|TRBJ2-5|NA
TGCGCCAGCAGCTTACTGCCTCAGGGGCGAGTTGGGACCCAGTACTTC
CASSLLPQGRVGTQYF
>TRBV2|NA|TRBJ2-1|once
TGTGCCACCTCTGTCAGGAACCGTGAGCAGTTCTTC
CATSVRNREQFF
>TRBV6-1|NA|TRBJ2-1|NA
TGTGCCAGCTTTACAGGGTACAATGAGCAGTTCTTC
CASFTGYNEQFF
>TRBV30|NA|TRBJ1-2|NA
TGTGCCTGGAGTACCAAAACCCTCCTTGGGAGGCGAGACTATGGCTACACCTTC
CAWSTKTLLGRRDYGYTF
>TRBV7-9|NA|TRBJ1-2|once
TGTGCCAGCAGCTTAGGCTGGAGGGCGCTTGGCTACACCTTC
CASSLGWRALGYTF
>TRBV6-4|NA|TRBJ1-5|NA
TGTGCCAGCAGGACGAGAGGTAGCAATCAGCCCCAGCATTTT
CASRTRGSNQPQHF
>TRBV11-1|TRBD2|TRBJ2-1|NA
TGTGCCAGCAGCTGGACTAGCGGGGTGGATGAGCAGTTCTTC
CASSWTSGVDEQFF